Each of the 30 T cell receptor beta chains below was sequenced from the same sample in a study of T cells in Graves' hyperthyroidism and ophthalmopathy. Using RNA transcripts as the source, TCR beta CDR3 regions were amplified. Carried out on the TCR CDR3, a first-round RT-PCR used the HTBI primer set. TCRdb ran MiXCR on the multiplex PCR reads and lists one entry per CDR3 protein. In the table there are 480,000 or so distinct CDR3 sequences, roughly 45% of which are singletons. Sequencing was done on a sample of peripheral blood or thyroid tissue (not recorded which). These receptors were taken from an adult woman with Graves' disease, either hyperthyroidism or ophthalmopathy (not recorded which).

The CDR3 reads CSAYTRDRVETQYF. CDR3 in DNA: TGCAGTGCTTATACCCGGGACAGGGTGGAGACCCAGTACTTC. The rearrangement uses TRBV20-1 and TRBJ2-5; 9 nucleotides align to TRBD1. V lost 5 bases and J lost 5; bases outside the gene matches: 9. Germline CDR1 DFQATT, CDR2 SNEGSKA (reference sequence). CDR3 size: 14 residues.

The chain employs TRBV2 and TRBJ2-6; D unclear. V lost 6 bases and J lost 0, with 9 bases in between. Germline loops: CDR1 SNHLY, CDR2 FYNNEI. This CDR3 has 15 residues. The CDR3 DNA is TGTGCCAGCAGCTTGAGCAGCTCTGGGGCCAACGTCCTGACTTTC. Its protein product is CASSLSSSGANVLTF.

V gene TRBV7-2 combines with J gene TRBJ2-7; D is unclear. Per germline, CDR1 SGHTA and CDR2 FQGNSA. V lost 1 base to trimming and J lost 7 bases, with 8 bases between them. This CDR3 region has 12 residues. The CDR3 sequence is CASSLEGLEQYF. CDR3 DNA sequence: TGTGCCAGCAGCTTAGAAGGTTTGGAGCAGTACTTC.

This clonotype was seen a handful of times. The V call is TRBV7-3, the J call TRBJ2-3; TRBD2 is a possible D gene (5 bases). V lost 2 bases and J 1 base, leaving 13 bases between the germline ends. Germline CDR1 and CDR2: SGHTA and FQGTGA. This CDR3 contains 16 residues. In DNA, the CDR3 is TGTGCCAGCAGCTTAGGGGTGGGAGCGGGCACAGATACGCAGTATTTT. Translation: CASSLGVGAGTDTQYF.

The V call is TRBV7-8, the J call TRBJ2-7, with D uncertain. V gave up 5 bases and J gave up 3 bases, with 14 bases separating them. Germline V CDR1 and CDR2: SGHVS, FQNEAQ. The CDR3 length is 14 residues. DNA for the CDR3: TGTGCCAGCAGCAAGGACCCGGCAGGCTACGAGCAGTACTTC. Translated: CASSKDPAGYEQYF.

This clonotype was counted at least ten times. The genes are TRBV5-8 and TRBJ1-6; TRBD1 agrees at 7 bases. The CDR3 length is 15 residues. The junction had 5 bases not matched to a gene; V was cut back by 4 bases and J by 4 bases. The germline gives CDR1 SGHTS, CDR2 YDEGEE. CDR3 bases: TGTGCCAGCAGCAGCACAGGGGATTATAATTCACCCCTCCACTTT. Residues: CASSSTGDYNSPLHF.

This clonotype was recorded many times. This rearrangement joins TRBV6-5 to TRBJ2-7; D may be TRBD1 (6 bases). Trimming pared 2 bases from V and 0 bases from J, leaving 8 bases between. The CDR3 runs to 14 residues. The V gene's germline CDR1 is MNHEY and CDR2 SVGAGI. As DNA, the CDR3 is TGTGCCAGCAGTTACGTCAGGGGCTCCTACGAGCAGTACTTC. Translating gives CASSYVRGSYEQYF.

This clonotype was recorded many times. The chain employs TRBV12-3 or TRBV12-4 and TRBJ1-3; TRBD1 is a possible D gene (6 bases). The V end lost 6 bases, the J end lost 2 bases, and 14 bases lay between the germline ends. The CDR3 length is 15 residues. The CDR3 nucleotides read TGTGCCAGCAGCCCAGAGGGGGGAACTGGAAACACCATATATTTT. Its protein product is CASSPEGGTGNTIYF.

Comment on this clonotype: A junction boundary mismatches the germline segment, possibly from a read error. V and J are TRBV5-5 and TRBJ1-6; no reliable D call. The CDR3 length is 14 residues. CDR1 is SGHKS and CDR2 is YYEKEE in the germline V gene (reference sequence). The chain's CDR3 is CASSQDQTNSPLHF. CDR3 DNA sequence: TGCGCCAGCAGCCAAGATCAGACGAATTCACCCCTCCACTTT.

This chain links TRBV5-4 with TRBJ1-2; D remains unclear. V was shortened by 1 base and J by 12 bases, with 13 bases between the two germline ends. Germline-derived CDR1 and CDR2 are SGHNT and YYREEE (reference sequence). The CDR3 has 12 amino acids. The CDR3 DNA sequence: TGTGCCAGCAGCTTGACGGGGTCTGGAAACACCTTC. It specifies CASSLTGSGNTF.

This clonotype was seen repeatedly, ten times or more. V is TRBV19 and J is TRBJ1-2; weak D call: TRBD1 (5 bases). The V gene lost 7 bases and the J gene lost 4 bases, with 28 bases spanning the gap. The length of the CDR3 is 18 residues. Germline-derived CDR1 and CDR2 are LNHDA and SQIVND (reference sequence). The CDR3 DNA sequence: TGTGCCAGTATCTCCCCTCGGGACCGCTTGGCCGAGGGCTATGGCTACACCTTC. Protein: CASISPRDRLAEGYGYTF.

The CDR3 loop is CASSQGGLAGATTGELFF. CDR3 nucleotides: TGTGCCAGCAGCCAGGGGGGACTAGCGGGAGCGACCACCGGGGAGCTGTTTTTT. The gene calls are TRBV3-1 and TRBJ2-2; 14 bases align to TRBD2. V was clipped by 3 bases and J by 4 bases; unmatched bases: 7. Germline loops: CDR1 LGHDT, CDR2 YNNKEL (reference sequence). The CDR3 sequence is 18 residues long.

This clonotype was detected only a few times. J is TRBJ2-7 and V is TRBV5-4; 8 bases agree with TRBD1. The length of the CDR3 is 16 residues. Germline-derived CDR1 and CDR2 are SGHNT and YYREEE (reference sequence). The V and J ends lost 3 bases and 1 base, in that order; junction bases with no gene match: 9. CDR3 loop: CASSWETGVGSYEQYF. The CDR3 nucleotides are TGTGCCAGCAGCTGGGAGACAGGGGTTGGGTCCTACGAGCAGTACTTC. Combining the CDR3 with reference TRBV5-4 and TRBJ2-7 gives the whole variable domain ETGVTQSPTHLIKTRGQQVTLRCSSQSGHNTVSWYQQALGQGPQFIFQYYREEENGRGNFPPRFSGLQFPNYSSELNVNALELDDSALYLCASSWETGVGSYEQYFGPGTRLTVT.

This clonotype was found a few times. The genes are TRBV7-9 and TRBJ1-1; D is uncertain. The CDR3 consists of 15 residues. CDR1 and CDR2 from the germline V gene are SEHNR and FQNEAQ (reference sequence). V was clipped by 4 bases and J by 1 base, with 13 bases between them. The chain's CDR3 is CASSSPYSSNTEAFF. The CDR3 coding sequence is TGTGCCAGCAGCTCGCCATACAGCTCGAACACTGAAGCTTTCTTT.

The V and J genes are TRBV20-1 and TRBJ2-1; possibly TRBD1 for D (5 bases). The V end was cut by 0 bases, the J end by 5 bases, with 17 bases between. The CDR3 has 16 residues. The germline CDR1 and CDR2 sequences are DFQATT and SNEGSKA (reference sequence). The CDR3 reads CSARDHRQLFNNEQFF. CDR3 bases: TGCAGTGCTAGAGATCATAGACAGCTATTCAACAATGAGCAGTTCTTC.

This clonotype was recorded once. V gene TRBV5-6 combines with J gene TRBJ1-5; 8 positions match TRBD1. V gave up 2 bases and J gave up 1 base; unmatched junction bases: 8. The CDR3 extends over 17 amino acids. CDR1 and CDR2 (germline): SGHDT, YYEEEE. The CDR3 DNA follows: TGTGCCAGCAGCTTAAGGACAGGGAAACGAAGCAATCAGCCCCAGCATTTT. This encodes CASSLRTGKRSNQPQHF.

This clonotype has only one observation. The rearrangement uses TRBV4-1 and TRBJ1-6; TRBD1 is a possible D gene (6 bases). The V and J ends lost 2 bases and 7 bases respectively, with 18 bases between them. The CDR3 covers 17 residues. Germline assignment: CDR1 MGHRA and CDR2 YSYEKL. The CDR3 DNA is TGCGCCAGCAGCCAACCTCGGGCGGGACACAGGAATTCACCCCTCCACTTT. It translates to CASSQPRAGHRNSPLHF.

This clonotype appeared a few times. At one boundary the junction diverges from the germline segment, which might be a read error. The chain combines TRBV10-3 with TRBJ1-1, with unresolved D. This CDR3 has 15 amino acids. CDR1 is ENHRY and CDR2 is SYGVKD in the germline V gene. This CDR3 reads CASSPNPTEVSEAFF. CDR3 DNA sequence: TGTGCCAGCAGTCCCAACCCCACGGAAGTTAGTGAAGCTTTCTTT.

This clonotype was detected only a few times. This chain connects TRBV9 to TRBJ1-2; no definite D call. CDR1 is SGDLS, CDR2 YYNGEE, per germline. The CDR3 is 12 residues long. Trimming took off 4 bases at V and 8 bases at J, with 12 bases between the two ends. The CDR3 here is CASSLKVSGYTF. The DNA for the CDR3 is TGTGCCAGCAGCTTAAAAGTCAGCGGCTACACCTTC. Looking up the rest from reference TRBV9 and TRBJ1-2 gives the full variable domain: DSGVTQTPKHLITATGQRVTLRCSPRSGDLSVYWYQQSLDQGLQFLIQYYNGEERAKGNILERFSAQQFPDLHSELNLSSLELGDSALYFCASSLKVSGYTFGSGTRLTVV.

There are many counts of this clonotype. The CDR3, as DNA: TGCAGTGCTATGGGTAACTATGGCTACACCTTC. Translation gives CSAMGNYGYTF. The chain is built from TRBV20-1 and TRBJ1-2; no clear D. V lost 4 bases and J 1 base, leaving 4 bases between the germline ends. The CDR3 is 11 amino acids. Germline CDR1 reads DFQATT; CDR2 reads SNEGSKA (reference sequence).

This clonotype was seen once. J is TRBJ1-3 and V is TRBV12-3 or TRBV12-4; D unresolved. Between the trimmed V and J ends, which lost 10 bases and 5 bases, there was a span of 18 bases. The CDR3 covers 14 residues. The CDR3 sequence is CANVGGQARNTIYF. The CDR3 DNA reads as TGTGCCAACGTCGGAGGCCAGGCAAGAAACACCATATATTTT.

This clonotype turned up a few times. This chain uses TRBV7-2 with TRBJ2-6, with D possibly called TRBD1 or TRBD2 (6 bases each). Trimming took 1 base from V and 5 from J, leaving 15 bases between them. CDR1 is SGHTA, CDR2 FQGNSA, per germline. The CDR3 is 17 amino acids. CDR3 nucleotide sequence: TGTGCCAGCAGCTTAGACCGGGGGCGCTTCCGGGCCAACGTCCTGACTTTC. It codes for CASSLDRGRFRANVLTF.

There are many counts of this clonotype. V usage is TRBV24-1 and J usage is TRBJ2-2; maybe TRBD1 (5 bases). Germline values: CDR1 KGHDR, CDR2 SFDVKD. The CDR3 extends over 16 amino acids. V dropped 1 base and J dropped 0 bases, with 8 bases sitting between them. The CDR3: CATSDFRAANTGELFF. As DNA, the CDR3 is TGTGCCACCAGTGATTTCAGGGCGGCGAACACCGGGGAGCTGTTTTTT.

The chain recombines TRBV5-1 with TRBJ2-3; D ambiguous. This CDR3 has 15 residues. In germline, CDR1 is SGHRS, CDR2 YFSETQ. Trimming took 0 bases from V and 0 from J, leaving 8 bases between them. The CDR3 nucleotides read TGCGCCAGCAGCTTGGAGGGCGGAAGCACAGATACGCAGTATTTT. It encodes CASSLEGGSTDTQYF. The full variable domain, in which reference TRBV5-1 and TRBJ2-3 provide the parts outside the CDR3, is KAGVTQTPRYLIKTRGQQVTLSCSPISGHRSVSWYQQTPGQGLQFLFEYFSETQRNKGNFPGRFSGRQFSNSRSEMNVSTLELGDSALYLCASSLEGGSTDTQYFGPGTRLTVL.

This clonotype was seen only a few times. This sequence joins TRBV28 and TRBJ1-1; D gene ambiguous. The V end lost 8 bases, the J end lost 3 bases, and 10 bases lay between the germline ends. CDR3 length equals 12 residues. Germline V gives CDR1 MDHEN, CDR2 SYDVKM. This chain's CDR3 is CASRARDTEAFF. CDR3 nucleotides: TGTGCCAGCCGGGCACGGGACACTGAAGCTTTCTTT.

This clonotype was observed a few times. This rearrangement joins TRBV5-1 to TRBJ2-6, with no clear D. Trimming took 0 bases from V and 2 from J, leaving 6 bases between them. The CDR3 covers 15 residues. CDR1 is SGHRS, CDR2 YFSETQ, per germline. The CDR3 sequence: CASSLDVAGANVLTF. DNA for the CDR3: TGCGCCAGCAGCTTGGATGTTGCTGGGGCCAACGTCCTGACTTTC.

A note on this clonotype: A much larger clone differs from this one at a single base, so this may be a read error. This chain connects TRBV6-1 to TRBJ1-4; 9 bases line up with TRBD1. Trimming cost V 6 bases and J 8 bases; bases outside gene matches: 13. From germline, CDR1 is MNHNS and CDR2 SASEGT. The CDR3 has 16 residues. The CDR3 bases are TGTGCCAGCAGGTTGACAGGGGGGGGAGTTTACGAAAAACTGTTTTTT. Protein product: CASRLTGGGVYEKLFF.

This clonotype was observed many times. The V call is TRBV5-6, the J call TRBJ1-1; D is perhaps TRBD1 (5 bases). This CDR3 is 15 amino acids long. The V and J ends lost 4 bases and 1 base respectively, with 14 bases between them. Germline V gives CDR1 SGHDT, CDR2 YYEEEE. The CDR3 region has the DNA TGTGCCAGCAGCCGCCCCGGGGCAGAGAACACTGAAGCTTTCTTT. Its translation: CASSRPGAENTEAFF.

This clonotype was counted many times. The chain recombines TRBV20-1 with TRBJ1-1, with a tentative D call TRBD1 (6 bases). V lost 1 base to trimming and J lost 5 bases, with 17 bases between them. The CDR3 spans 15 residues. From germline, CDR1 is DFQATT and CDR2 SNEGSKA (reference sequence). The CDR3 DNA reads as TGCAGTGCTAGAGGAGGTGGGGGGCAAGGGACTGAAGCTTTCTTT. Amino acids: CSARGGGGQGTEAFF.

The J gene is TRBJ2-7, the V gene TRBV29-1, with 7 bases that match TRBD1. The germline gives CDR1 SQVTM, CDR2 ANQGSEA. The V gene end was trimmed by 7 bases and the J gene end by 2 bases; junction bases not matched to a gene: 8. The length of the CDR3 is 13 residues. The CDR3 DNA follows: TGCAGCGCTAAAGGGGGACAGACCTACGAGCAGTACTTC. Its protein is CSAKGGQTYEQYF.